This TCR beta chain emerged from a study of metastatic and nonmetastatic thyroid tumors. Turning to the study itself: The study looked at repertoires side by side in blood and in tumor or nodule tissue from malignant and benign thyroid patients. Notes on the study in general: As reported, TCR beta diversity in blood and tumor was significantly higher in malignant thyroid tumors than in benign nodules.

Trimming took 7 bases from V and 7 from J; bases not matched to a gene: 15. Germline V gene data show CDR1 as LNHDA and CDR2 as SQIVND (reference sequence). This CDR3 is 16 amino acids long. This clone was recorded at least ten times. Antigen specificity is unknown. Per the study methods: The study built a papillary thyroid cancer distant-metastasis classifier from CDR3 differences across clinicopathological groups. TCRdb ran MiXCR on the PCR reads. The V and J calls were not made by the authors but by TCRdb's processing. The table records about 82,000 clones, about an eighth of them present only once. Patients were all untreated before their thyroid surgery.

The clonotype originates from a female donor with papillary thyroid cancer or a benign thyroid nodule (not recorded which). Some clones in this sample may be carry-over from other donors' samples. This chain uses TRBV19 with TRBJ2-3, with 9 bases fitting TRBD2. Sequenced: tumor tissue. CDR3 nucleotide sequence: TGTGCCAGTACCCATGGAGCGGGAGGTGGCATGAATACGCAGTATTTT. This encodes CASTHGAGGGMNTQYF.